The entry below describes one T cell receptor (beta chain). Its binding antigen is unknown. Just one base apart from a much larger clone, this may be a read error. The sample is drawn from a study of blood T cells in healthy people across ages (dated by TCRdb to between 2014 and 2017). As for the study more broadly: Template switching captured roughly one uniquely barcoded TCR beta cDNA molecule per two T cells in model experiments. To track age-related changes in TCR beta repertoire diversity, the study relied on deep sequencing normalized with unique cDNA molecular identifiers. Four age groups were formed from the donors: young (average roughly 16 years), middle-aged (around 37), aged (around 68) and long-lived (roughly 81). To avoid experimental bias, donors of different ages were distributed randomly across sequencing lanes. The study analyzed two additional independent replicas of 1 million unique cDNA reads from the same blood draw for two donors, one aged 18 to 30 and one aged 80 or older.

Based on the germline V gene, the CDR1 and CDR2 sequences are ENHRY and SYGVKD. The CDR3 runs 15 amino acids, cysteine and phenylalanine included. Only CDR3 DNA is held: 45 bases, read in frame from base 1. The donors were roughly 38 Caucasian individuals from Russia, aged roughly 6 to 100 years, who were systemically healthy. Each donor gave ten milliliters of peripheral blood, collected into EDTA-treated Vacutainer tubes. Ficoll-Paque density-gradient centrifugation was used to isolate PBMCs, with at least 6 million per sample. Trizol reagent was used to extract total RNA from PBMCs, with at least 5.5 micrograms per sample. Naive CD45RAhigh/CD27high T cell percentages were measured by flow cytometry on a PBMC aliquot from every donor. The library was generated by 5' RACE. Sequenced on an Illumina HiSeq 2500. The second PCR ran for roughly 6 to 11 cycles and used a J-beta primer mix along with a sample-barcoded 5' primer. Each TCR beta cDNA molecule received a unique molecular identifier from a template-switch 5' adaptor carrying 12 random nucleotides. Each sample yielded at least 3 million CDR3-containing paired-end reads. First-strand cDNA was synthesized from all RNA with the Mint cDNA synthesis kit, primed by a TRBC-specific oligonucleotide. After uracil-DNA glycosylase treatment, a first 18-cycle PCR used universal primers M1SS and BC2_uni_R on all cDNA. The published analysis was carried out like this. Normalization of each sample was performed by random selection of 1 million high-quality reads, each carrying a distinct molecular identifier. Instead of being binned into consensus sequences, reads that shared molecular identifiers were thrown out. CDR3 identification, clonotype clustering and error correction used MiTCR with a Q25 quality threshold and the strictest error-elimination algorithm. A nonparametric unseen species model with Euler transformation was used to estimate lower-bound total TCR beta diversity. TCRdb's own reprocessing of the public reads used fastp at Q25 and MiXCR and kept productive beta chains. Rows merge per CDR3 protein into single entries with the most common DNA and genes. What appears here as the V and J calls and clone size reflects TCRdb's work, not the paper's. In all, the sample holds 950,000 to 1,200,000 distinct CDR3 sequences, and less than 45% of those were seen once. Together, the top ten hold roughly 13% of the sample.

Paper-wide results and their limitations: A strong correlation was found between observed TCR beta diversity and the percentage of naive T cells measured by flow cytometry. Total diversity estimates from one million sequenced T cells were considered lower bounds and underestimates. Compared with the aged group, the long-lived group had more naive CD4+ T cells, fewer expanded clones and increased TCR diversity, suggesting age selection. As age increased, observed TCR beta diversity per million T cells dropped in a roughly linear way, and a significant reduction was already evident by age about 36. Because the CMV infection status of the donors was unknown, age-related changes in expanded clonotypes may potentially have been confounded. Because profiling used bulk unsorted PBMCs, naive and antigen-experienced compartments could not be compared conclusively.

Recombination connected TRBV10-3 to TRBJ2-7; 7 bases in the middle match TRBD2. The material sequenced was blood. The TCR was taken from a man aged 18 to 29 in good health. The sequenced DNA: TGTGCCATCAGTGAGGTTGGAGGGGACTACTACGGGCAGTACTTC. It specifies CAISEVGGDYYGQYF.